This T cell receptor beta chain was captured in a study of control samples from healthy donors and cancer patients. V gave up 0 bases and J gave up 5 bases, with 12 bases separating them. Germline V gene lookup returns CDR1 LGHDT and CDR2 YNNKEL (reference sequence). This CDR3 region has 15 residues. TCRdb keeps only in-frame clones here, not all; method: immunoSEQ multiplex PCR. The data contain roughly 120,000 clones, around nine tenths of them singletons. The chain is built from TRBV3-1 (or the pseudogene TRBV3-2) and TRBJ2-3; D unclear. Sequenced sample: blood. This sequence was found in a woman aged 70-85 years in good health. The CDR3 bases are TGTGCCAGCAGCCAAGATTCAGGCAGTCAAGATACGCAGTATTTT. Protein sequence: CASSQDSGSQDTQYF.